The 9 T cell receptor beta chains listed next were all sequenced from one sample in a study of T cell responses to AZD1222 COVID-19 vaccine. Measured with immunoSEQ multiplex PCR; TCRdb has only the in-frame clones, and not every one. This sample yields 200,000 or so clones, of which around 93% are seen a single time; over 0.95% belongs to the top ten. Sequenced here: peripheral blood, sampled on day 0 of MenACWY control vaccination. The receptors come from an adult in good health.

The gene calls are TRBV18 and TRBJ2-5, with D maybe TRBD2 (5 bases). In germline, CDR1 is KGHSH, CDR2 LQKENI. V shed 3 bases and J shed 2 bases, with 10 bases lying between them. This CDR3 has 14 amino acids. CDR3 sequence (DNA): TGTGCCAGCTCACCCCCGCCGGGACAAGAGACCCAGTACTTC. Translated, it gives CASSPPPGQETQYF.

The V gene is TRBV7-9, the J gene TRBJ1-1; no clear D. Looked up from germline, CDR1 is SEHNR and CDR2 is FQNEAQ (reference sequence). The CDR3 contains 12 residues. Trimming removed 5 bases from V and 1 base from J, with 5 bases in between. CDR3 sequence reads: CASSQRNTEAFF. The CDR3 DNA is TGTGCCAGCAGCCAAAGGAACACTGAAGCTTTCTTT.

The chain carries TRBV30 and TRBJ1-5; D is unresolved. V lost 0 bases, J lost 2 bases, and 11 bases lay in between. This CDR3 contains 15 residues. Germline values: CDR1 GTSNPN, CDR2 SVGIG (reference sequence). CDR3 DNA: TGTGCCTGGAGTGTAGCAGGTCATGGCAATCAGCCCCAGCATTTT. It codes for CAWSVAGHGNQPQHF. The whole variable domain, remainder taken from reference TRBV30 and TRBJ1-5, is SQTIHQWPATLVQPVGSPLSLECTVEGTSNPNLYWYRQAAGRGLQLLFYSVGIGQISSEVPQNLSASRPQDRQFILSSKKLLLSDSGFYLCAWSVAGHGNQPQHFGDGTRLSIL.

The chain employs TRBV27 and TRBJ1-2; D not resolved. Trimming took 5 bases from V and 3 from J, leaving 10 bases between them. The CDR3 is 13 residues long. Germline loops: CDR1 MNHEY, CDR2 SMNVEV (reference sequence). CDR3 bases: TGTGCCAGCAGTCTCCAAATGGACTATGGCTACACCTTC. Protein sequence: CASSLQMDYGYTF.

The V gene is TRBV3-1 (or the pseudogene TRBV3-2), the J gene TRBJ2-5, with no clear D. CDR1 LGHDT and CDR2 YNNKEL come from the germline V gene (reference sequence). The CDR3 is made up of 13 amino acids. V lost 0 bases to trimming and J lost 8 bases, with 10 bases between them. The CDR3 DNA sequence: TGTGCCAGCAGCCAAGATCGTAGAGGTACCCAGTACTTC. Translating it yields CASSQDRRGTQYF.

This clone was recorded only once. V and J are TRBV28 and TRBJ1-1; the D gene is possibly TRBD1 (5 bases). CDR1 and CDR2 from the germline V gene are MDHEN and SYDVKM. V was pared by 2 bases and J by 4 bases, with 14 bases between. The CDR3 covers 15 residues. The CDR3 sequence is CASSLPGSGTTEAFF. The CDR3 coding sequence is TGTGCCAGCAGTTTACCGGGGAGTGGGACCACTGAAGCTTTCTTT.

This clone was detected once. CDR3 sequence: CASSLAPDPSTF. In DNA, the CDR3 is TGTGCCAGCAGCTTAGCGCCAGATCCCAGCACCTTC. V gene TRBV7-9 combines with J gene TRBJ1-2; no clear D. The V and J ends lost 0 bases and 13 bases respectively, with 12 bases between them. Germline CDR1 SEHNR, CDR2 FQNEAQ (reference sequence). The CDR3 contains 12 residues.

The CDR3 spells CASSPMWAMDTEAFF. The CDR3 DNA sequence: TGTGCCAGCTCACCAATGTGGGCGATGGACACTGAAGCTTTCTTT. This rearrangement joins TRBV18 to TRBJ1-1; no reliable D call. The germline V and J ends were trimmed by 2 bases and 3 bases, with 13 bases remaining between them. This CDR3 contains 15 residues. Germline CDR1 and CDR2: KGHSH and LQKENI.

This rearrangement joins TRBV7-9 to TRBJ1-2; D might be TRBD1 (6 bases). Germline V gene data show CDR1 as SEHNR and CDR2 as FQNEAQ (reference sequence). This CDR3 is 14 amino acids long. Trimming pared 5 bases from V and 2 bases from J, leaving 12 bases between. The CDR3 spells CASSARQENYGYTF. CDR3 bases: TGTGCCAGCAGCGCACGACAGGAGAACTATGGCTACACCTTC. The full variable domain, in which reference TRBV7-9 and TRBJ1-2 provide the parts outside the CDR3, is DTGVSQNPRHKITKRGQNVTFRCDPISEHNRLYWYRQTLGQGPEFLTYFQNEAQLEKSRLLSDRFSAERPKGSFSTLEIQRTEQGDSAMYLCASSARQENYGYTFGSGTRLTVV.